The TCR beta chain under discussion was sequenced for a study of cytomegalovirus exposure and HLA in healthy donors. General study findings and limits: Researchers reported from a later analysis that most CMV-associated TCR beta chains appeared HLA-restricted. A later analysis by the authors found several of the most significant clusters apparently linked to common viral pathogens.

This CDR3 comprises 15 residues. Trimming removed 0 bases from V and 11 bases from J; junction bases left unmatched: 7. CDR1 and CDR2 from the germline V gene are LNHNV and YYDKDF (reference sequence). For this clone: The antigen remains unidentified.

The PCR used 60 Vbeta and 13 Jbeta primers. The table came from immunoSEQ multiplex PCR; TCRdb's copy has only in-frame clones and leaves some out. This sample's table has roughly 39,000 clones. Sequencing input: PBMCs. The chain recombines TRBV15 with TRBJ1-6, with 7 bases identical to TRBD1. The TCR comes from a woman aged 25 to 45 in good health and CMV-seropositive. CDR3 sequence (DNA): TGTGCCACCAGCAGAGACAGGGGGTATGGGGCACCCCTCCACTTT. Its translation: CATSRDRGYGAPLHF.